What follows are 18 T cell receptor beta chains derived from one specimen sequenced in a study of immune evolution from preneoplasia to lung adenocarcinoma. Assay: immunoSEQ multiplex PCR; the TCRdb copy retains only in-frame clones and omits some. The sample lists roughly 2,000 clones, 65% to 90% occurring once. The sequenced sample was FFPE adjacent normal lung tissue. Receptor source: a person aged 60 to 85 with lung adenocarcinoma.

The chain has TRBV5-4 and TRBJ2-4, with TRBD2 as a possible D gene (6 bases). V was cut by 0 bases and J by 8 bases, with 18 bases left in between. The germline gives CDR1 SGHNT, CDR2 YYREEE (reference sequence). This CDR3 has 16 residues. The CDR3 here is CASSLGPGGFDDIQYF. The CDR3 DNA reads TGTGCCAGCAGCTTGGGGCCTGGGGGGTTTGATGACATTCAGTACTTC.

This chain connects TRBV30 to TRBJ2-5; D tentatively reads TRBD1 or TRBD2 (5 bases each). The germline CDR1 and CDR2 sequences are GTSNPN and SVGIG (reference sequence). Trimming shortened V by 0 bases and J by 5 bases, and 16 bases separated the two germline ends. The CDR3 contains 15 residues. The CDR3 spells CAWSVHSGPMETQYF. In nucleotides, the CDR3 is TGTGCCTGGAGTGTACATTCGGGGCCGATGGAGACCCAGTACTTC.

The chain joins TRBV19 to TRBJ2-1, with TRBD1 identical over 7 bases. The germline V gene has CDR1 LNHDA and CDR2 SQIVND (reference sequence). The length of the CDR3 is 15 residues. Trimming removed 3 bases from V and 5 bases from J; junction bases left unmatched: 7. DNA of the CDR3: TGTGCCAGTAGTATTCGACAGGGTCCCAACAATGAGCAGTTCTTC. This encodes CASSIRQGPNNEQFF.

The chain combines TRBV7-2 with TRBJ2-3; 7 nucleotides line up with TRBD2. The ends lost 5 bases at V and 8 bases at J; junction bases unmatched: 13. Germline values: CDR1 SGHTA, CDR2 FQGNSA. This CDR3 comprises 15 residues. CDR3 residues: CASSPNRRLASTQYF. In DNA form, the CDR3 reads TGTGCCAGCAGCCCGAACCGAAGACTAGCAAGTACGCAGTATTTT.

The V gene is TRBV7-2, the J gene TRBJ2-7; 11 bases are a match to TRBD1. Germline V gene data show CDR1 as SGHTA and CDR2 as FQGNSA. J was trimmed by 4 bases and V by 4 bases; bases with no gene match: 6. The CDR3 runs 15 residues. The CDR3: CASSWTGGEEYEQYF. The CDR3 DNA reads TGTGCCAGCAGCTGGACAGGGGGCGAGGAGTACGAGCAGTACTTC.

The chain links TRBV7-9 to TRBJ1-6, with D perhaps matching TRBD1 (5 bases). This CDR3 has 17 residues. Looked up from germline, CDR1 is SEHNR and CDR2 is FQNEAQ (reference sequence). Trimming removed 0 bases at V and 0 bases at J, with 9 bases between. In nucleotides, the CDR3 is TGTGCCAGCAGCTTAGCGTCGGGGGGCTCCTATAATTCACCCCTCCACTTT. Its translation is CASSLASGGSYNSPLHF.

The J gene is TRBJ2-7, the V gene TRBV11-2, with a possible D match to TRBD1 (6 bases). The CDR3 extends over 14 amino acids. Trimming left V 8 bases short and J 0 bases short, with 14 bases between. From germline, CDR1 is SGHAT and CDR2 FQNNGV. CDR3 in DNA: TGTGCCAGCTCATTGGGGGCGGACTCCTACGAGCAGTACTTC. Its translation: CASSLGADSYEQYF.

The chain joins TRBV28 to TRBJ1-2; D uncertain. The CDR3 loop spans 12 amino acids. The V and J ends lost 6 bases and 8 bases respectively, with 13 bases between them. Germline CDR1 reads MDHEN; CDR2 reads SYDVKM. The CDR3 loop is CASSLRRRGYTF. The DNA of the CDR3 is TGTGCCAGCAGCTTACGCCGAAGGGGCTACACCTTC.

The rearrangement uses TRBV5-1 and TRBJ1-4, with TRBD1 matching 8 bases. The CDR3 consists of 16 residues. Germline V gene sequence: CDR1 SGHRS, CDR2 YFSETQ. V trimming: 3 bases; J trimming: 8 bases; junction bases outside the gene matches: 12. The chain's CDR3 is CASSSGQGGRGEKLFF. The CDR3 DNA follows: TGCGCCAGCAGCTCAGGACAGGGAGGACGGGGCGAAAAACTGTTTTTT. Together with reference TRBV5-1 and TRBJ1-4, the CDR3 gives the full variable domain: KAGVTQTPRYLIKTRGQQVTLSCSPISGHRSVSWYQQTPGQGLQFLFEYFSETQRNKGNFPGRFSGRQFSNSRSEMNVSTLELGDSALYLCASSSGQGGRGEKLFFGSGTQLSVL.

This rearrangement joins TRBV6-6 to TRBJ2-7, with 8 nucleotides matching TRBD1. This CDR3 spans 13 amino acids. Trimming at V came to 6 bases and at J to 1 base, leaving 2 bases not matched to a gene. Germline CDR1 and CDR2: MNHNY and SVGAGI (reference sequence). This chain's CDR3 is CASRTGGSYEQYF. DNA of the CDR3: TGTGCCAGCAGAACAGGGGGGTCCTACGAGCAGTACTTC.

The CDR3 nucleotides read TGTGCCAGCAGCTTAGCGGCTGGTCCAGGGGTTGGAAACACCATATATTTT. Its protein is CASSLAAGPGVGNTIYF. The V call is TRBV7-2, the J call TRBJ1-3; TRBD1 might be the D (6 bases). This CDR3 contains 17 residues. Germline V gene lookup returns CDR1 SGHTA and CDR2 FQGNSA. V was cut by 0 bases and J by 3 bases, with 15 bases left in between.

The V call is TRBV4-3, the J call TRBJ2-2; 7 bases map to TRBD1. CDR1 LGHNA and CDR2 YSLEER come from the germline V gene. V lost 5 bases to trimming and J lost 0 bases; unmatched junction nucleotides: 9. The CDR3 is made up of 17 amino acids. CDR3 in DNA: TGCGCCAGCAGCACCAAGTATACAGGGGCGAACACCGGGGAGCTGTTTTTT. It encodes CASSTKYTGANTGELFF.

The CDR3 DNA is TGTGCCAGCAGTGAATACCGGGACAGGGAGAACAATGAGCAGTTCTTC. Residues: CASSEYRDRENNEQFF. The rearrangement joins TRBV6-1 to TRBJ2-1; 9 nucleotides align to TRBD1. The CDR3 has 16 residues. The germline V gene has CDR1 MNHNS and CDR2 SASEGT. V shed 2 bases and J 5 bases; nucleotides not matched to a gene: 7.

V gene TRBV6-6 combines with J gene TRBJ1-2; 7 nucleotides agree with TRBD1. CDR3 size: 13 residues. The germline V gene has CDR1 MNHNY and CDR2 SVGAGI (reference sequence). The ends lost 9 bases at V and 2 bases at J; junction bases unmatched: 6. CDR3 in amino acids: CASSQGLNYGYTF. The CDR3 coding sequence is TGTGCCAGTTCACAGGGGCTGAACTATGGCTACACCTTC.

The rearrangement uses TRBV10-3 and TRBJ1-5; no firm D call. V was cut by 6 bases and J by 3 bases, with 15 bases left in between. Germline lookup yields CDR1 ENHRY and CDR2 SYGVKD. The CDR3 sequence is 15 residues long. The CDR3 DNA sequence: TGTGCCATCAGCCAATCCGGGAGTTTCAATCAGCCCCAGCATTTT. Encoded protein: CAISQSGSFNQPQHF.

The gene calls are TRBV29-1 and TRBJ2-7; 9 positions match TRBD1. J was trimmed by 7 bases and V by 6 bases; bases with no gene match: 16. The length of the CDR3 is 15 residues. Germline V CDR1 and CDR2: SQVTM, ANQGSEA. CDR3 sequence reads: CSVTPPGQGSREQYF. Here the CDR3 DNA reads TGCAGCGTCACACCCCCGGGACAGGGTTCGAGGGAGCAGTACTTC.

The chain joins TRBV9 to TRBJ1-4; 10 nucleotides line up with TRBD1. Trimming removed 1 base from V and 8 bases from J; junction bases left unmatched: 2. CDR1 SGDLS and CDR2 YYNGEE come from the germline V gene. The CDR3 has 14 amino acids. This CDR3 reads CASSVRTGGEKLFF. In nucleotides, the CDR3 is TGTGCCAGCAGCGTAAGGACAGGGGGAGAAAAACTGTTTTTT.

The chain recombines TRBV30 with TRBJ2-1; D unclear. V was pared by 2 bases and J by 7 bases, with 12 bases between. The CDR3 consists of 13 residues. Germline-derived CDR1 and CDR2 are GTSNPN and SVGIG (reference sequence). For the CDR3, the DNA is TGTGCCTGGAGTTTGGCAGGCCCGAATGAGCAGTTCTTC. Its translation: CAWSLAGPNEQFF. Looking up the rest from reference TRBV30 and TRBJ2-1 gives the full variable domain: SQTIHQWPATLVQPVGSPLSLECTVEGTSNPNLYWYRQAAGRGLQLLFYSVGIGQISSEVPQNLSASRPQDRQFILSSKKLLLSDSGFYLCAWSLAGPNEQFFGPGTRLTVL.